A selection of T cell receptor beta chains follows, all from one sample in a study of robustness of blood B and T cell sequencing. MiXCR, applied by TCRdb to the PCR reads, yields one record per CDR3 protein. Of thousands of distinct CDR3 sequences listed, roughly 54% are singletons. The sequenced material came from peripheral blood. These TCRs come from a human donor in good health. CDR3s include the opening cysteine and the closing phenylalanine or tryptophan. D genes are given only for firm matches. Clone size appears in some rows only: once, few, many, or a class for an expanded clone.

D,V,J,size,CDR3,DNA
TRBD1,TRBV20-1,TRBJ2-5,.,CSARIRRGQGKETQYF,TGCAGTGCTAGAATTCGTCGGGGACAGGGGAAAGAGACCCAGTACTTC
TRBD2,TRBV11-1,TRBJ2-1,.,CASSLFGGASNEQFF,TGTGCCAGCAGCTTATTCGGGGGGGCTAGCAATGAGCAGTTCTTC
.,TRBV30,TRBJ1-2,.,CAWSVSDSNYGYTF,TGTGCCTGGAGTGTTTCAGACTCTAACTATGGCTACACCTTC
.,TRBV12-3/TRBV12-4,TRBJ1-1,.,CASSISRATSTEAFF,TGTGCCAGCAGTATAAGCAGGGCCACCTCAACTGAAGCTTTCTTT
.,TRBV9,TRBJ2-1,.,CASSVVGVSYNEQFF,TGTGCCAGCAGCGTAGTGGGGGTATCCTACAATGAGCAGTTCTTC
TRBD2,TRBV15,TRBJ2-1,.,CATSDAPSGGRYNEQFF,TGTGCCACCAGCGACGCCCCTAGCGGGGGGAGATACAATGAGCAGTTCTTC
.,TRBV4-1,TRBJ2-7,few,CASSQAPGGLTYEQYF,TGCGCCAGCAGCCAAGCCCCTGGGGGGCTCACCTACGAGCAGTACTTC
.,TRBV29-1,TRBJ2-7,.,CSVDNGNSYEQYF,TGCAGCGTTGACAACGGGAACTCCTACGAGCAGTACTTC
.,TRBV10-3,TRBJ2-7,few,CAISESAEQYF,TGTGCCATCAGTGAGAGTGCAGAGCAGTACTTC
.,TRBV9,TRBJ1-1,.,CASNRPGDTEAFF,TGTGCCAGCAACCGACCTGGGGACACTGAAGCTTTCTTT
.,TRBV4-2,TRBJ2-3,.,CASRPGGTDTQYF,TGTGCCAGCAGACCAGGGGGCACAGATACGCAGTATTTT
.,TRBV5-1,TRBJ1-2,.,CASSLSQDSNYGYTF,TGCGCCAGCAGCTTGTCCCAGGATTCTAACTATGGCTACACCTTC
TRBD1,TRBV20-1,TRBJ2-2,once,CSASDREAGELFF,TGCAGTGCTAGTGACAGGGAAGCCGGGGAGCTGTTTTTT
TRBD2,TRBV10-3,TRBJ2-3,few,CAISEGLAGSTDTQYF,TGTGCCATCAGTGAGGGACTAGCGGGATCGACAGATACGCAGTATTTT
.,TRBV6-1,TRBJ2-2,few,CASTIDDHTGFRWLFF,TGTGCCAGCACCATAGATGACCATACAGGATTTAGGTGGCTGTTTTTT
TRBD2,TRBV15,TRBJ2-1,.,CAIRGTGGLDNEQFF,TGTGCCATACGTGGTACGGGGGGACTCGACAATGAGCAGTTCTTC
.,TRBV10-3,TRBJ2-3,.,CAISATPDTQYF,TGTGCCATCAGTGCCACCCCGGATACGCAGTATTTT
.,TRBV2,TRBJ2-2,.,CASSLRGNTGELFF,TGTGCCAGCAGTTTGCGGGGGAACACCGGGGAGCTGTTTTTT
TRBD1,TRBV5-4,TRBJ2-2,once,CASSLPGQGAFTGELFF,TGTGCCAGCAGCTTGCCGGGACAGGGAGCGTTCACCGGGGAGCTGTTTTTT
.,TRBV20-1,TRBJ2-3,once,CSATPLGDTQYF,TGCAGTGCTACCCCGCTAGGAGATACGCAGTATTTT
TRBD2,TRBV20-1,TRBJ2-1,few,CSARDPASGRLYNEQFF,TGCAGTGCTAGAGATCCGGCTAGCGGGAGACTCTACAATGAGCAGTTCTTC